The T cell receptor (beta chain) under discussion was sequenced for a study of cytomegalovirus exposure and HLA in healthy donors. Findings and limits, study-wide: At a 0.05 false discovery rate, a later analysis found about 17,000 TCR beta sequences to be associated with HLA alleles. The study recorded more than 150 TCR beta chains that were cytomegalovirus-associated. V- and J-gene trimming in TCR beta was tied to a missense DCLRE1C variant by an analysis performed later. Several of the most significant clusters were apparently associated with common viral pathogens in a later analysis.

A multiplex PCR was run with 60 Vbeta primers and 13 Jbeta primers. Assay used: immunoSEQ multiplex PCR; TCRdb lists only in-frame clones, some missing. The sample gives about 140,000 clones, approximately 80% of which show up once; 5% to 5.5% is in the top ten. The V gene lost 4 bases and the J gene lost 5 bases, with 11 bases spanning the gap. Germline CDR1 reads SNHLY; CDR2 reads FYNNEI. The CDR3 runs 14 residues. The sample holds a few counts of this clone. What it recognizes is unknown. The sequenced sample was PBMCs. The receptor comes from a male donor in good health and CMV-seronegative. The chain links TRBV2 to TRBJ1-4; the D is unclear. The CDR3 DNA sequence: TGTGCCAGCAGTGTACAGTTGTCCAATGAAAAACTGTTTTTT. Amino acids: CASSVQLSNEKLFF.